In its sample, the clone carrying this TCR beta chain was seen a few times. The source of the sample is a study of T-cell memory formation after mild COVID-19. The germline V gene encodes CDR1 SEHNR and CDR2 FQNEAQ (reference sequence). V was cut by 5 bases and J by 1 base, with 14 bases left in between. CDR3 length: 15 residues. TCRdb re-called the 5' RACE reads through MiXCR, storing one row per CDR3 protein. Found here are 210,000 or so distinct CDR3 sequences, roughly 30% of them singletons; the top ten hold more than 9.5%. This rearrangement joins TRBV7-9 to TRBJ2-5, with D possibly being TRBD2 (7 bases). The source material was PBMCs or a T cell subset sorted from them (not recorded which). The TCR was taken from an adult woman who had mild COVID-19 (a few samples of this study predate the infection). Cell type and time point are not known. Written as DNA, the CDR3 is TGTGCCAGCAGCGCCAGGGGAGGGGGCCAAGAGACCCAGTACTTC. Amino acids: CASSARGGGQETQYF.